A single TCR beta chain is shown here with its context. These data are taken from a study of T cells in localized non-small cell lung cancer. Looked up from germline, CDR1 is MNHNS and CDR2 is SASEGT. This CDR3 region has 15 residues. V lost 4 bases, J lost 4 bases, and 14 bases lay in between. Only in-frame clones appear in the TCRdb table, and some are missing; sequencing was by immunoSEQ multiplex PCR. Altogether approximately 17,000 clones are present, around 79% being singletons, with the ten largest covering about 29%. The sample in question was peripheral blood, obtained before any cancer treatment. This receptor was obtained from a male donor aged 60 or older with stage I lung adenocarcinoma. The rearrangement links TRBV6-1 to TRBJ2-1; D gene ambiguous. CDR3 sequence reads: CASSVATQTYNEQFF. The DNA of the CDR3 is TGTGCCAGCAGTGTGGCTACCCAAACTTACAATGAGCAGTTCTTC.